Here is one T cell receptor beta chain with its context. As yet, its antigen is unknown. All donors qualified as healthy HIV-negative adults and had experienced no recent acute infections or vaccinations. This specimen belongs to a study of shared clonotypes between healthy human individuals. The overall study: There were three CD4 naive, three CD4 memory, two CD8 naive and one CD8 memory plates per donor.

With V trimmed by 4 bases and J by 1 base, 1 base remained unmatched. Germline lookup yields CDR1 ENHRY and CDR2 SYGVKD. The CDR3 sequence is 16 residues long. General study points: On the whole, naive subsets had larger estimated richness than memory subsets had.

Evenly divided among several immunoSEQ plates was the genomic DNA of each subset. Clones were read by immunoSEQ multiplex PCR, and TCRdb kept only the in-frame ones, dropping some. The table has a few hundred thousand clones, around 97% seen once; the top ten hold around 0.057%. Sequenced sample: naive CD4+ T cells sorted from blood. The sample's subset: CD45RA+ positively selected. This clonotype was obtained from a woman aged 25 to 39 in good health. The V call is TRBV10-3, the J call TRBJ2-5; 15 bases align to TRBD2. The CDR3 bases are TGTGCCATCAGTGGGACTAGCGGGAGGGTCCAAGAGACCCAGTACTTC. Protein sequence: CAISGTSGRVQETQYF.